The rows below give T cell receptor beta chains drawn from one sample of a study of T cells in Graves' hyperthyroidism and ophthalmopathy. TCRdb independently ran MiXCR on the multiplex PCR reads; one entry per CDR3 protein. The data contain 200,000 to 300,000 distinct CDR3 sequences, 24% of them singletons. The material sequenced was blood. The origin of the receptors is a woman between 40 and 55 years old with Graves' ophthalmopathy. The CDR3 runs from the conserved cysteine through the conserved F or W. A D gene is named only where the DNA matches it firmly. Where a row states a size, it is once, few, many or the class of an expanded clone; other rows omit it.

V: TRBV20-1; D: -; J: TRBJ2-5; size: -; DNA: TGCAGTGCAACCACAGGGAAAGAGACCCAGTACTTC; CDR3: CSATTGKETQYF
V: TRBV28; D: TRBD2; J: TRBJ2-5; size: many; DNA: TGTGCCAGCAGTCCCCTTTCCCGGGAGGGAGAGACCCAGTACTTC; CDR3: CASSPLSREGETQYF
V: TRBV30; D: -; J: TRBJ2-7; size: many; DNA: TGTGCCTGGAGTGTACCCCCTAGACACGAGCAGTACTTC; CDR3: CAWSVPPRHEQYF
V: TRBV14; D: -; J: TRBJ1-2; size: many; DNA: TGTGCCAGCAGCCAAGTTGGGGTCAGCTACACCTTC; CDR3: CASSQVGVSYTF
V: TRBV12-3/TRBV12-4; D: TRBD1; J: TRBJ2-1; size: many; DNA: TGTGCCAGCAGTCCCGGGACAGGGGGAAGCATTGAGCAGTTCTTC; CDR3: CASSPGTGGSIEQFF
V: TRBV2; D: TRBD1; J: TRBJ1-1; size: many; DNA: TGTGCCAGCAGTGAAGCCAGGGGGGTCACTGAAGCTTTCTTT; CDR3: CASSEARGVTEAFF
V: TRBV28; D: -; J: TRBJ2-4; size: many; DNA: TGTGCCAGCAGTCCCCGGGTCTACACTCAGTACTTC; CDR3: CASSPRVYTQYF
V: TRBV14; D: TRBD2; J: TRBJ2-6; size: few; DNA: TGTGCCAGCAGTCTAGAGCTAGCGGGAGTCAGAACTGGGGCCAACGTCCTGACTTTC; CDR3: CASSLELAGVRTGANVLTF
V: TRBV10-3; D: TRBD2; J: TRBJ2-7; size: -; DNA: TGTGCCATCAGGGCCGGACTAGCGGGAGGGCCTAGATACGAGCAGTACTTC; CDR3: CAIRAGLAGGPRYEQYF
V: TRBV28; D: -; J: TRBJ2-7; size: -; DNA: TGTGCCAGCACAATCCAGGGGCAGAGGGCCTACGAGCAGTACTTC; CDR3: CASTIQGQRAYEQYF
V: TRBV5-1; D: -; J: TRBJ1-2; size: many; DNA: TGCGCCAGCAGCCTTGACAGAACACCAAGCTATGGCTACACCTTC; CDR3: CASSLDRTPSYGYTF
V: TRBV24-1; D: TRBD2; J: TRBJ2-6; size: -; DNA: TGTGCCACCAGTGGGGGGGGACTAGCGGGGCAGAGCTCTGGGGCCAACGTCCTGACTTTC; CDR3: CATSGGGLAGQSSGANVLTF
V: TRBV6-1; D: -; J: TRBJ2-7; size: -; DNA: TGTGCCAGCGAAAGCTCCTACGAGCAGTACTTC; CDR3: CASESSYEQYF
V: TRBV28; D: TRBD1; J: TRBJ2-7; size: many; DNA: TGTGCCAGCAGCTACAGGGGGTACGAGCAGTACTTC; CDR3: CASSYRGYEQYF
V: TRBV28; D: TRBD1; J: TRBJ1-1; size: -; DNA: TGTGCCAGCAGTTTATGGGCCAGGGGGACTGAAGCTTTCTTT; CDR3: CASSLWARGTEAFF
V: TRBV15; D: -; J: TRBJ1-5; size: -; DNA: TGTGCCACCACGGACGGCTTGGACAATCAGCCCCAGCATTTT; CDR3: CATTDGLDNQPQHF
V: TRBV7-2; D: -; J: TRBJ2-7; size: -; DNA: TGTGCCAGCAGCTCCCTCGATGCCAGGGGCGAGCAGTACTTC; CDR3: CASSSLDARGEQYF
V: TRBV7-7; D: -; J: TRBJ2-2; size: many; DNA: TGTGCTAGCAGCTTAGATTCAGCCGGGGAGCTGTTTTTT; CDR3: CASSLDSAGELFF
V: TRBV7-2; D: TRBD2; J: TRBJ2-2; size: many; DNA: TGTGCCAGCAGCCACCAGCGGGAGGGGATCGGGGAGCTGTTTTTT; CDR3: CASSHQREGIGELFF
V: TRBV5-1; D: -; J: TRBJ1-5; size: many; DNA: TGCGCCAGCAGCCCGTCGACAGGCAATCAGCCCCAGCATTTT; CDR3: CASSPSTGNQPQHF
V: TRBV6-1; D: TRBD1; J: TRBJ2-7; size: many; DNA: TGTGCCAGCAGCCTACAGGGGGGACCCTACGAGCAGTACTTC; CDR3: CASSLQGGPYEQYF
V: TRBV2; D: -; J: TRBJ1-5; size: many; DNA: TGTGCCAGCTCTGGGGATAGCAATCAGCCCCAGCATTTT; CDR3: CASSGDSNQPQHF
V: TRBV2; D: -; J: TRBJ2-7; size: many; DNA: TGTGCCAGCAGTACGAGCGGCACCTACGAGCAGTACTTC; CDR3: CASSTSGTYEQYF
V: TRBV28; D: -; J: TRBJ1-3; size: many; DNA: TGTGCCAGCAGTAGGGGAAACACCATATATTTT; CDR3: CASSRGNTIYF
V: TRBV19; D: TRBD1; J: TRBJ2-7; size: -; DNA: TGTGCCAGTAGTATTACGGGGGACAGGACCATAGGCTACGAGCAGTACTTC; CDR3: CASSITGDRTIGYEQYF
V: TRBV28; D: TRBD2; J: TRBJ2-7; size: few; DNA: TGTGCCAGCATCCCCTGGGACGGGAGGGGGTACGAGCAGTACTTC; CDR3: CASIPWDGRGYEQYF
V: TRBV27; D: -; J: TRBJ1-1; size: many; DNA: TGTGCCAGCAGCCCGGCTAGGGGGACTGAAGCTTTCTTT; CDR3: CASSPARGTEAFF
V: TRBV28; D: -; J: TRBJ2-5; size: many; DNA: TGTGCCAGCAGTCTACCCCCAGGCAGCGGAGAGACCCAGTACTTC; CDR3: CASSLPPGSGETQYF
V: TRBV6-2/TRBV6-3; D: -; J: TRBJ2-7; size: -; DNA: TGTGCCAGCAGTTACCCTCGCCCAAACAACGAGCAGTACTTC; CDR3: CASSYPRPNNEQYF
V: TRBV9; D: -; J: TRBJ1-2; size: -; DNA: TGTGCCAGCAGCGTAGAGGCAGACACTAGGGCCAACTATGGCTACACCTTC; CDR3: CASSVEADTRANYGYTF
V: TRBV12-3/TRBV12-4; D: -; J: TRBJ1-1; size: -; DNA: TGTGCCAGCAGTGTGGCTTATGGAAACACTGAAGCTTTCTTT; CDR3: CASSVAYGNTEAFF
V: TRBV6-1; D: TRBD1; J: TRBJ1-1; size: -; DNA: TGTGCCAGTTACAGGGGGATGAACACTGAAGCTTTCTTT; CDR3: CASYRGMNTEAFF
V: TRBV5-1; D: TRBD1; J: TRBJ2-7; size: many; DNA: TGCGCCAGCAGCTTGTCCCCGGGACAGCCCTACGAGCAGTACTTC; CDR3: CASSLSPGQPYEQYF
V: TRBV28; D: TRBD1; J: TRBJ1-2; size: many; DNA: TGTGCCAGCAGTTTACTTAGGGGACAGAACTATGGCTACACCTTC; CDR3: CASSLLRGQNYGYTF
V: TRBV28; D: -; J: TRBJ2-7; size: -; DNA: TGTGCCAGCACCACAGGGGAGGGGTCCCCCTACGAGCAGTACTTC; CDR3: CASTTGEGSPYEQYF
V: TRBV20-1; D: TRBD2; J: TRBJ2-5; size: many; DNA: TGCAGTGGAGGTAGCGGGCCCCAAGAGACCCAGTACTTC; CDR3: CSGGSGPQETQYF
V: TRBV11-2; D: TRBD2; J: TRBJ2-5; size: -; DNA: TGTGCCAGCAGCCATCCGGGACTACTTGAGACCCAGTACTTC; CDR3: CASSHPGLLETQYF
V: TRBV7-7; D: -; J: TRBJ2-5; size: -; DNA: TGTGCTAGCAGCAAGACAGGCGACCAAGAGACCCAGTACTTC; CDR3: CASSKTGDQETQYF
V: TRBV19; D: TRBD2; J: TRBJ2-2; size: many; DNA: TGTGCCAGTAGTGCGGGACTAGCTATAGGCGGGGAGCTGTTTTTT; CDR3: CASSAGLAIGGELFF
V: TRBV3-1; D: TRBD1; J: TRBJ1-2; size: many; DNA: TGTGCCAGCAGCCATGGAAACAGGGGGAACTATGGCTACACCTTC; CDR3: CASSHGNRGNYGYTF
V: TRBV12-3/TRBV12-4; D: -; J: TRBJ2-5; size: -; DNA: TGTGCCAGCAGTATCCCGGGACAAAAAGAGACCCAGTACTTC; CDR3: CASSIPGQKETQYF